This T cell receptor (beta chain) originates from a study of CD8+ T cells in alopecia areata (dated by TCRdb to between 2017 and 2018). Regarding the research as a whole: Treated patients were enrolled in an open-label pilot trial of oral tofacitinib, 5 to 10 mg twice daily, for moderate-to-severe alopecia areata. High-throughput TCRbeta sequencing was used to examine T cell clonal expansion in alopecia areata in both the C3H/HeJ mouse model and human patients. Scalp clonality was compared across normal scalp (n=4), patchy alopecia areata scalp (n=8), and alopecia totalis/universalis scalp (n=8). TCRbeta CDR3 regions were amplified by immunoSEQ multiplex PCR with 35 Vbeta forward and 13 Jbeta reverse primers. On the human side, TCRbeta sequencing was run on scalp tissue and on sorted CD4+ and CD8+ peripheral blood T cells from healthy controls and from alopecia areata patients with either patchy or totalis/universalis disease. In treated patients, disease severity was measured using the SALT score, which gives the percentage of scalp surface area affected. Tofacitinib-treated patients had biopsies at baseline and at 4 and 24 weeks of treatment, with a later scalp biopsy in several patients. Tofacitinib was administered for 6 to 18 months, and 6 months of follow-up off drug were then conducted to assess delayed response and recurrence. RNA was obtained with the PAXgene miRNA kit for fixed scalp, the miRNeasy kit for PBMCs, and the RNeasy kit for mouse skin.

This clone was detected only a few times. Its antigen is not yet known. There are no base qualities to consult, and no much larger clone falls within one base. General conclusions and limits of the study: Scalp TCR repertoire analysis is complicated because resident alphabeta T cells in normal human skin are also sequenced, whereas mouse skin is dominated by gammadelta T cells. With tofacitinib, both scalp clonality and the number of expanded CD8+ clones among the top 100 scalp clones went down significantly. The treated cohort was small, with a single nonresponder, so links between baseline CD8+ expansion and response need larger studies. TCR sequences shared between patients were less clear than in mice, possibly partly because of HLA diversity in the patient population. During tofacitinib treatment, many expanded lesional clones stuck around in both scalp and blood, and this persistence may partly explain why relapse happens after treatment is stopped. Higher clonality and more expanded CD8+ clones were observed in lesional scalp than in normal scalp, particularly in alopecia totalis/universalis, a finding suggestive of antigenic drive.

V is pruned by 5 bases and J by 10 bases, leaving 4 bases of the junction without a gene match. The CDR3 runs 13 amino acids, cysteine and phenylalanine included. Left in the record is the CDR3 DNA by itself, 39 bases read in frame from the first base. CDR1 and CDR2 are read off the germline V gene as SGHDT and YYEEEE. The method behind the library was the immunoSEQ multiplex PCR assay. RNA was extracted from all samples and reverse transcribed into cDNA, which served as template for TCR sequencing. SuperScript III was used to make first-strand cDNA, primed with a 2:1 mix of oligo-dT and random hexamers. Amplification bias was assessed with a synthetic immune receptor repertoire, and residual bias was removed computationally. Processing in the source paper ran as follows. After raw reads were preprocessed to remove errors, the CDR3 was defined following IMGT conventions as running from the conserved cysteine to phenylalanine. To get clonality, Shannon entropy was normalized by log2 of the number of productive unique TCRs and the result was subtracted from 1. Scalp TCRbeta sequences were cross-referenced with sorted blood CD4 and CD8 repertoires so that the CD4 or CD8 identity of scalp clones could be inferred. What TCRdb holds here is the immuneACCESS table cut down to in-frame rearrangements. Part of the clones is not present; checked against another copy, under half of the missing clones reflect an unresolved V gene, and the others are unexplained. V, J and clone size are those of that table, while D and trimming were read from the DNA. The sample table shows around 200,000 clones, and 64% are seen once. The top ten constitute 3.5% to 5% of the sample.

The sample's time point label is to be understood as: around 28 days on oral tofacitinib. Reading the label with the study, this specimen's treatment or condition is: oral pan-JAK inhibitor, 5-10 mg twice daily. Lesional scalp punch biopsies and peripheral blood were obtained from alopecia areata patients. PBMCs were separated by density centrifugation and stained for CD3, CD4 and CD8, after which CD4+ and CD8+ T cells were sorted on a FACSAria. The material was CD4+ T cells sorted from blood, obtained at week 4, from a patient treated with tofacitinib. This receptor was taken from a human donor with alopecia areata. The chain is assembled from TRBV5-6 and TRBJ1-6; 9 of the junction bases match TRBD1. The nucleotide sequence is TGTGCCAGCAGGGGGACAGGGAAGTCACCCCTCCACTTT. This codes for CASRGTGKSPLHF.